The sequence of this T cell receptor beta chain was determined in a study of spatial heterogeneity in lung cancer. Overall study results and limits: Circulating ubiquitous expanded tumor TCRs were observed more frequently at resection than at follow-up.

The CDR3 consists of 15 residues. J lost 4 bases, V lost 5 bases, and 3 bases had no gene match. A note on this clonotype: Its target is unknown.

A single record per CDR3 protein comes from TCRdb applying MiXCR to the 5' RACE reads. The repertoire holds about 42,000 distinct CDR3 sequences, with under 7.5% as singletons. The time point denotes: sample taken at primary tumor resection. The sequenced material consisted of unsorted whole RNA from tumor, nontumor lung or frozen PBMC. This chain joins TRBV12-3 or TRBV12-4 and TRBJ2-2; TRBD1 aligns across 11 bases. The starting material was PBMCs, obtained at surgery. The TCR comes from a female donor with early-stage non-small cell lung cancer. The CDR3 DNA follows: TGTGCCAGCAGTCCGGGGACAGGGGGCACCGGGGAGCTGTTTTTT. Translating gives CASSPGTGGTGELFF.